The next 16 T cell receptor beta chains were all read from a single sample in a study of blood T cells in healthy people across ages. It was with a sample-barcoded 5' primer and a J-beta primer mix that a second PCR of roughly 6 to 11 cycles was run. MiXCR was run by TCRdb on the 5' RACE reads, yielding one entry per CDR3 protein. Of 1.5 million to 2 million distinct CDR3 sequences in the sample, about 28% were seen once. Sequencing used blood. The receptors were sampled from a young woman in good health.

V gene TRBV11-2 combines with J gene TRBJ2-5; 7 positions agree with TRBD1. The V segment lost 5 bases and the J segment 1 base; nucleotides outside the gene matches: 7. The CDR3 consists of 15 residues. CDR1 is SGHAT, CDR2 FQNNGV, per germline. The CDR3 DNA sequence: TGTGCCAGCAGCCCGCTGAGGGACAGCCAAGAGACCCAGTACTTC. This codes for CASSPLRDSQETQYF.

This clonotype was seen more than once but under ten times. The chain links TRBV28 to TRBJ2-5; possible D gene TRBD2, 6 bases. V was cut by 6 bases and J by 2 bases, with 13 bases left in between. The CDR3 is 14 amino acids. Germline lookup yields CDR1 MDHEN and CDR2 SYDVKM. CDR3 sequence (DNA): TGTGCCAGCAGGGGCCGGACTACTCAAGAGACCCAGTACTTC. Protein: CASRGRTTQETQYF.

The V call is TRBV18, the J call TRBJ2-4; TRBD1 or TRBD2 may be the D gene (5 bases each). The V end was cut by 1 base, the J end by 0 bases, with 10 bases between. The CDR3 contains 16 residues. Germline V gene data show CDR1 as KGHSH and CDR2 as LQKENI. The CDR3 loop reads CASSPQGTLAKNIQYF. CDR3 in DNA: TGTGCCAGCTCACCACAGGGGACGCTAGCCAAAAACATTCAGTACTTC.

The chain links TRBV7-2 to TRBJ2-3; D gene unclear. V was cut by 5 bases and J by 3 bases, with 15 bases left in between. Looked up from germline, CDR1 is SGHTA and CDR2 is FQGNSA. The CDR3 length is 15 residues. CDR3 sequence (DNA): TGTGCCAGCAGCACCTACGACGAAAGAACAGATACGCAGTATTTT. Residues: CASSTYDERTDTQYF. Full variable domain (outside the CDR3, taken from reference TRBV7-2 and TRBJ2-3): GAGVSQSPSNKVTEKGKDVELRCDPISGHTALYWYRQSLGQGLEFLIYFQGNSAPDKSGLPSDRFSAERTGGSVSTLTIQRTQQEDSAVYLCASSTYDERTDTQYFGPGTRLTVL.

The genes are TRBV5-1 and TRBJ2-5; 8 positions match TRBD2. The CDR3 consists of 14 residues. Germline-derived CDR1 and CDR2 are SGHRS and YFSETQ. Trimming at V came to 4 bases and at J to 5 bases, leaving 7 bases not matched to a gene. The DNA for the CDR3 is TGCGCCAGCAGCACTAGCGGTGGTAAGGAGACCCAGTACTTC. Translating gives CASSTSGGKETQYF.

The V and J genes are TRBV27 and TRBJ2-1, with D uncertain. V shed 1 base and J shed 6 bases, with 7 bases lying between them. Germline CDR1 is MNHEY and CDR2 is SMNVEV (reference sequence). The CDR3 loop spans 13 amino acids. The CDR3 DNA reads as TGTGCCAGCAGTTTATTGTTCTTCAATGAGCAGTTCTTC. Its protein is CASSLLFFNEQFF.

This clonotype was counted ten times or more. The chain combines TRBV7-2 with TRBJ2-4; 7 nucleotides align to TRBD2. The J segment lost 8 bases and the V segment lost 7 bases, leaving 11 bases of the junction unmatched. The germline gives CDR1 SGHTA, CDR2 FQGNSA. The CDR3 has 14 residues. The CDR3 here is CASTPSAGTHIQYF. As DNA, the CDR3 is TGTGCCAGCACCCCATCAGCGGGGACCCACATTCAGTACTTC.

This clonotype was counted many times. The V gene is TRBV2, the J gene TRBJ2-7; no reliable D call. The CDR3 has 14 amino acids. In germline, CDR1 is SNHLY, CDR2 FYNNEI. V lost 8 bases and J 1 base, leaving 15 bases between the germline ends. In nucleotides, the CDR3 is TGTGCCAGCTCTGACATATATTTATCCTACGAGCAGTACTTC. Its protein is CASSDIYLSYEQYF.

The table lists this clonotype with a few counts. The V gene is TRBV7-2, the J gene TRBJ1-5, with no clear D. The CDR3 runs 13 residues. The V end lost 2 bases, the J end lost 3 bases, and 5 bases lay between the germline ends. Germline V CDR1 and CDR2: SGHTA, FQGNSA. CDR3 protein: CASSLQHNQPQHF. CDR3 bases: TGTGCCAGCAGCTTACAGCACAATCAGCCCCAGCATTTT.

This clonotype showed up just a few times. The chain joins TRBV6-1 to TRBJ2-7; D is perhaps TRBD1 (6 bases). The V gene lost 5 bases and the J gene lost 4 bases, with 18 bases spanning the gap. Germline V gene lookup returns CDR1 MNHNS and CDR2 SASEGT. The CDR3 length is 15 residues. CDR3 loop: CASSTDTGRFYEQYF. The CDR3 coding sequence is TGTGCCAGCAGTACGGATACAGGGCGCTTTTACGAGCAGTACTTC.

The chain is built from TRBV6-2 or TRBV6-3 and TRBJ2-1; 12 bases map to TRBD2. Germline loops: CDR1 MNHEY, CDR2 SVGEGT. J lost 0 bases, V lost 10 bases, and 10 bases had no gene match. The CDR3 sequence is 17 residues long. CDR3 DNA: TGTGCCACCCTACTGGGGACTAGCGGGCTCTCCTACAATGAGCAGTTCTTC. Its translation is CATLLGTSGLSYNEQFF.

The chain carries TRBV20-1 and TRBJ1-1; tentative D call: TRBD1 (5 bases). Germline CDR1 is DFQATT and CDR2 is SNEGSKA (reference sequence). V was cut by 5 bases and J by 5 bases, with 15 bases left in between. The CDR3 is made up of 13 amino acids. CDR3 nucleotide sequence: TGCAGTGCTGACCGGGCCGAGGGGACTGAAGCTTTCTTT. Amino acids: CSADRAEGTEAFF.

The genes are TRBV30 and TRBJ2-7; D is unclear. The CDR3 runs 17 residues. Germline values: CDR1 GTSNPN, CDR2 SVGIG (reference sequence). V was cut by 0 bases and J by 3 bases, with 21 bases left in between. CDR3 sequence reads: CAWSVTAWRESLYEQYF. The CDR3 DNA follows: TGTGCCTGGAGTGTAACTGCTTGGCGCGAAAGCCTCTACGAGCAGTACTTC.

This chain connects TRBV6-5 to TRBJ1-6; 8 nucleotides line up with TRBD1. Germline CDR1 is MNHEY and CDR2 is SVGAGI. The ends lost 4 bases at V and 7 bases at J; junction bases unmatched: 9. This CDR3 has 16 amino acids. The CDR3 DNA follows: TGTGCCAGCAGTTCCGCCGGGACAGGTTTCAATTCACCCCTCCACTTT. Translation: CASSSAGTGFNSPLHF.

This clonotype has just a few counts. The genes are TRBV5-1 and TRBJ2-3; 7 nucleotides line up with TRBD2. The CDR3 spans 15 residues. CDR1 SGHRS and CDR2 YFSETQ come from the germline V gene. Trimming removed 4 bases from V and 0 bases from J; junction bases left unmatched: 5. This chain's CDR3 is CASSGGGTSTDTQYF. The CDR3 DNA sequence: TGCGCCAGCAGCGGCGGGGGTACTAGCACAGATACGCAGTATTTT.

The chain uses TRBV9 and TRBJ2-5; 9 bases agree with TRBD1. After removal of 2 bases from V and 4 bases from J, the junction contained 12 bases not matched to a gene. Germline V gene data show CDR1 as SGDLS and CDR2 as YYNGEE. The CDR3 is made up of 17 amino acids. The CDR3 sequence is CASSVPRQGDSPETQYF. The CDR3 coding sequence is TGTGCCAGCAGCGTTCCTAGACAGGGGGATAGCCCAGAGACCCAGTACTTC.